This T cell receptor beta chain was observed in a study of OX40 agonist ivuxolimab in advanced cancers. Study-wide findings and caveats: CD8+ T cells were the subset that, on average, had more expanded clones than CD4+.

TCRdb's copy holds only in-frame clones and misses some; the assay was immunoSEQ multiplex PCR. The table includes around 97,000 clones, about 90% detected once. Germline loops: CDR1 SGHVS, CDR2 FQNEAQ. V was pared by 4 bases and J by 4 bases, with 0 bases of the junction left unmatched. The CDR3 covers 14 residues. Comments on this clone: What it binds is not known.

V and J are TRBV7-8 and TRBJ1-4; 10 bases are shared with TRBD1. This sample comprised CD4+ or CD8+ T cells sorted from blood, obtained in a trial of the OX40 agonist ivuxolimab. The clonotype was recovered from an adult with an advanced solid tumor such as melanoma, head and neck, liver or kidney cancer. This CDR3 reads CASSWDRGNEKLFF. CDR3 bases: TGTGCCAGCAGCTGGGACAGGGGTAATGAAAAACTGTTTTTT. Drawing the rest from reference TRBV7-8 and TRBJ1-4, the complete variable domain is GAGVSQSPRYKVAKRGQDVALRCDPISGHVSLFWYQQALGQGPEFLTYFQNEAQLDKSGLPSDRFFAERPEGSVSTLKIQRTQQEDSAVYLCASSWDRGNEKLFFGSGTQLSVL.